This TCR beta chain was sequenced during a study of T cell responses to AZD1222 COVID-19 vaccine. Study findings and constraints: Spike-specific TCR breadth and depth were elevated following two AZD1222 doses. Close to half of all spike-specific TCRs reportedly target regions of the variants that are unmutated. Among vaccine-associated CD4 TCRs, coverage spanned spike, with dominance at 160-218 and 743-854. Repertoire sampling happened only post peak T cell response.

Libraries were prepared by immunoSEQ multiplex PCR; TCRdb keeps only in-frame clonotypes and omits some of them. The sample holds 100,000 to 150,000 clones, less than 95% seen once. This CDR3 region has 13 residues. Germline V CDR1 and CDR2: MNHEY, SVGAGI. J gave up 5 bases and V 6 bases, and 2 bases lay outside the gene matches. This clone was seen a handful of times. Its antigen is undetermined. The sample here was peripheral blood, taken on day 0 of MenACWY control vaccination. The source is an adult in good health. This sequence joins TRBV6-5 and TRBJ2-2, with TRBD2 identical over 8 bases. DNA of the CDR3: TGTGCCAGCAGCCCGGGGGGGACCGGGGAGCTGTTTTTT. Its protein is CASSPGGTGELFF.